The present entry profiles one T cell receptor beta chain with its context. Its antigen is still unknown. The data were obtained in a study of CD8 T cells in ankylosing spondylitis. Study results and limitations: Disease-linked clones reportedly showed significant enrichment in matched ankylosing spondylitis synovial fluid.

Preparation of TCR beta libraries was done by quantitative 5'-RACE with molecular barcodes. TCRdb reprocessed the 5' RACE reads via MiXCR and lists one record per CDR3 protein. In the table there are approximately 200,000 distinct CDR3 sequences, around 13% of which are singletons. This CDR3 has 19 amino acids. V was cut by 5 bases and J by 0 bases, with 23 bases left in between. The germline V gene has CDR1 SGHAT and CDR2 FQNNGV. The material sequenced was blood, either unsorted or a sorted T cell fraction (not recorded which). The chain employs TRBV11-2 and TRBJ2-1, with a weak D call TRBD2 (6 bases). This receptor was taken from a female donor with ankylosing spondylitis or in good health (not recorded which). In DNA form, the CDR3 reads TGTGCCAGCAGCCTCAGCTCCCTGGACTACCCAAGCTCCTACAATGAGCAGTTCTTC. It yields the protein CASSLSSLDYPSSYNEQFF. The full variable domain, its missing parts supplied by reference TRBV11-2 and TRBJ2-1, is EAGVAQSPRYKIIEKRQSVAFWCNPISGHATLYWYQQILGQGPKLLIQFQNNGVVDDSQLPKDRFSAERLKGVDSTLKIQPAKLEDSAVYLCASSLSSLDYPSSYNEQFFGPGTRLTVL.